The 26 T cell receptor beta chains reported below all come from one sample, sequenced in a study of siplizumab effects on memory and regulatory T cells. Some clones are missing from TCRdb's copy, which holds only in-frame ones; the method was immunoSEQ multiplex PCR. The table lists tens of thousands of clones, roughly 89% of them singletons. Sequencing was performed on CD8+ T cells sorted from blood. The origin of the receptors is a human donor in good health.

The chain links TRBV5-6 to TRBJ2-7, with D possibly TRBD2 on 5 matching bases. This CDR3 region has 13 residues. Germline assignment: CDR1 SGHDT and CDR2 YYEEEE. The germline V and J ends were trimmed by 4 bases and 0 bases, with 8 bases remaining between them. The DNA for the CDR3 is TGTGCCAGCAGCGCGGGCCCCTCCTACGAGCAGTACTTC. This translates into CASSAGPSYEQYF.

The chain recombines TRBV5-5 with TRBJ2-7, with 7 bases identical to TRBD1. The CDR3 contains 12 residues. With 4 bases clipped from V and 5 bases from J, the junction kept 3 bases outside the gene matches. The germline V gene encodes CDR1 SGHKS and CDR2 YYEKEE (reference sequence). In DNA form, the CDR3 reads TGTGCCAGCAGCGAGACAGGGCACGAGCAGTACTTC. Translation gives CASSETGHEQYF.

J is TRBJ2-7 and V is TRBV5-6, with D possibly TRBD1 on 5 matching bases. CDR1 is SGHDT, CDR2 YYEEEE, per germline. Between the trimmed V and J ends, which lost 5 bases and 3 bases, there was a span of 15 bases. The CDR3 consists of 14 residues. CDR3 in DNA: TGTGCCAGCAGACAAGTCGGACACCTCTACGAGCAGTACTTC. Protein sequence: CASRQVGHLYEQYF.

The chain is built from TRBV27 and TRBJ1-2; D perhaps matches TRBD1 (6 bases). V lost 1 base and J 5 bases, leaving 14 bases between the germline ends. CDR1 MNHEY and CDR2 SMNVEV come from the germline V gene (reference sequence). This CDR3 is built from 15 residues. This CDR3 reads CASSLWGGGGYGYTF. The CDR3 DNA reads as TGTGCCAGCAGTTTATGGGGGGGCGGGGGATATGGCTACACCTTC.

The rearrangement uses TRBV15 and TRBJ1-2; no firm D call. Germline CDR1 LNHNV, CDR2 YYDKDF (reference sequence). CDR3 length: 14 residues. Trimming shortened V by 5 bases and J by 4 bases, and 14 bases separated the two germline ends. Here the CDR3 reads CATSSYDGAYGYTF. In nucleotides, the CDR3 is TGTGCCACCAGCTCTTATGACGGAGCCTATGGCTACACCTTC.

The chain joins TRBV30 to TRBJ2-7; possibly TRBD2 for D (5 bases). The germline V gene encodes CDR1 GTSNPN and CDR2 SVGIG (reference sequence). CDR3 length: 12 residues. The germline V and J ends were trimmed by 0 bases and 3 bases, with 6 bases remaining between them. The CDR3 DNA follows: TGTGCCTGGAGTGTTACTAGCTACGAGCAGTACTTC. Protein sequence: CAWSVTSYEQYF. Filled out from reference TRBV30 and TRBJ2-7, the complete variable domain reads SQTIHQWPATLVQPVGSPLSLECTVEGTSNPNLYWYRQAAGRGLQLLFYSVGIGQISSEVPQNLSASRPQDRQFILSSKKLLLSDSGFYLCAWSVTSYEQYFGPGTRLTVT.

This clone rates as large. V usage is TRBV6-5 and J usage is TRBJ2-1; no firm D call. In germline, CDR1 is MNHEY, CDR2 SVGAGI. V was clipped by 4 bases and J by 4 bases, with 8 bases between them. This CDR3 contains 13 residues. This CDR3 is CASSSDSYNEQFF. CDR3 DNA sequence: TGTGCCAGCAGTTCCGACTCATACAATGAGCAGTTCTTC.

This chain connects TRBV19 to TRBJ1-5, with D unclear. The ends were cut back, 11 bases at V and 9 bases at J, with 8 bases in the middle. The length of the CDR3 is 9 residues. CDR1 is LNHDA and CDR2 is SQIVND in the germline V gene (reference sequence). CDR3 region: CACGMPQHF. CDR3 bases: TGTGCCTGTGGGATGCCCCAGCATTTT.

DNA for the CDR3: TGTGCCAGCAGCCCTCGGACAGGGGAGAACACTGAAGCTTTCTTT. Translation gives CASSPRTGENTEAFF. The genes are TRBV7-9 and TRBJ1-1; 9 nucleotides align to TRBD1. The CDR3 is 15 amino acids. Trimming cost V 5 bases and J 1 base; bases outside gene matches: 5. Germline-derived CDR1 and CDR2 are SEHNR and FQNEAQ (reference sequence).

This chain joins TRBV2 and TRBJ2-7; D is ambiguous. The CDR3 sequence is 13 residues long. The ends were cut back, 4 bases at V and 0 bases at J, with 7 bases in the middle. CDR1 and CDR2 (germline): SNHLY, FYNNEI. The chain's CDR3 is CASSGRSSYEQYF. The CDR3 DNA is TGTGCCAGCAGTGGACGCTCCTCCTACGAGCAGTACTTC.

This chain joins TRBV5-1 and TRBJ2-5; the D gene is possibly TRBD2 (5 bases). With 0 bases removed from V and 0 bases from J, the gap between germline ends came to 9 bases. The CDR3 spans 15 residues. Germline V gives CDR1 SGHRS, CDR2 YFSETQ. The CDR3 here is CASSLEAGNQETQYF. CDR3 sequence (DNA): TGCGCCAGCAGCTTGGAGGCGGGTAACCAAGAGACCCAGTACTTC.

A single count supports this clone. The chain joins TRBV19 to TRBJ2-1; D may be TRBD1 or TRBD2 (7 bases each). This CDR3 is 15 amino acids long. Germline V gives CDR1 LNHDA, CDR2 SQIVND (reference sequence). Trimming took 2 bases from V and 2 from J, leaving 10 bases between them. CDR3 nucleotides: TGTGCCAGTAGTATACAGGGGGGGACCTACAATGAGCAGTTCTTC. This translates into CASSIQGGTYNEQFF.

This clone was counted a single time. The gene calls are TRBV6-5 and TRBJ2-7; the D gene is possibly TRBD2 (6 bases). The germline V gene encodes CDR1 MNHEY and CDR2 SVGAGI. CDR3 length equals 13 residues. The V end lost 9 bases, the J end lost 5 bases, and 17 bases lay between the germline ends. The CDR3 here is CASMGGPLDEQYF. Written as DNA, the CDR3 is TGTGCCAGTATGGGGGGACCCCTCGACGAGCAGTACTTC.

The CDR3 protein is CASSEGRYSNQPQHF. CDR3 bases: TGTGCCAGCAGTGAGGGACGGTATAGCAATCAGCCCCAGCATTTT. V gene TRBV6-1 combines with J gene TRBJ1-5, with D maybe TRBD1 (5 bases). The germline gives CDR1 MNHNS, CDR2 SASEGT. Trimming shortened V by 3 bases and J by 0 bases, and 9 bases separated the two germline ends. The CDR3 length is 15 residues.

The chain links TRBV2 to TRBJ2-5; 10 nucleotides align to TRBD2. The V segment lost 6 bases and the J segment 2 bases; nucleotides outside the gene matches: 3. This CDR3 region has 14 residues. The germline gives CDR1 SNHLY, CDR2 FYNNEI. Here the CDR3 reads CASRASGGQETQYF. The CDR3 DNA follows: TGTGCCAGCAGGGCTAGCGGGGGTCAAGAGACCCAGTACTTC.

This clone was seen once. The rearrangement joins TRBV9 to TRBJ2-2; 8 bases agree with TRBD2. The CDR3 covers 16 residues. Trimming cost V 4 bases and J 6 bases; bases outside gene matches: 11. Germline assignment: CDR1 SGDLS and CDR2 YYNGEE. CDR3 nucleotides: TGTGCCAGCAGCTCCCGAGGACTAGCCAGGTCCGGGGAGCTGTTTTTT. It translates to CASSSRGLARSGELFF.

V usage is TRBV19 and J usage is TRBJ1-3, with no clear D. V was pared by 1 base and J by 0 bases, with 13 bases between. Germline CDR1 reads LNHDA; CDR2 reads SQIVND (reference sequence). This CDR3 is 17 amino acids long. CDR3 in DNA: TGTGCCAGTAGTATAGGCGCCACCTCGAGCTCTGGAAACACCATATATTTT. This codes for CASSIGATSSSGNTIYF.

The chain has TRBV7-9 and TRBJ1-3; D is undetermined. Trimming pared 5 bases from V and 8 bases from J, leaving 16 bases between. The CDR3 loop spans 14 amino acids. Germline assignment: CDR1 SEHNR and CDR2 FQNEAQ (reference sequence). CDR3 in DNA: TGTGCCAGCAGCCCCCCGACCGGGCTGCACACCATATATTTT. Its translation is CASSPPTGLHTIYF.

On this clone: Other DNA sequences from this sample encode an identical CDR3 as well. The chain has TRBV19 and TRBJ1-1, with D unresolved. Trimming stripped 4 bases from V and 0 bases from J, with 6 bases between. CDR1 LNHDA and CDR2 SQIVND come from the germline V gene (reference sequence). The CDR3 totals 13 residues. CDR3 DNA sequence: TGTGCCAGTAGTACTTCAATGAACACTGAAGCTTTCTTT. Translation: CASSTSMNTEAFF. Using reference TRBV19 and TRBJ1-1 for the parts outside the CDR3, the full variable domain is DGGITQSPKYLFRKEGQNVTLSCEQNLNHDAMYWYRQDPGQGLRLIYYSQIVNDFQKGDIAEGYSVSREKKESFPLTVTSAQKNPTAFYLCASSTSMNTEAFFGQGTRLTVV.

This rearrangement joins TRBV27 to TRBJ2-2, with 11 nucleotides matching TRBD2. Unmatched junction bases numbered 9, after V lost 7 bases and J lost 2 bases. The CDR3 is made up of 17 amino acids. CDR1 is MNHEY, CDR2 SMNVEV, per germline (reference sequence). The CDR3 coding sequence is TGTGCCAGCACAGCGAGACTAGCGGGACTTAACACCGGGGAGCTGTTTTTT. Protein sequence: CASTARLAGLNTGELFF.

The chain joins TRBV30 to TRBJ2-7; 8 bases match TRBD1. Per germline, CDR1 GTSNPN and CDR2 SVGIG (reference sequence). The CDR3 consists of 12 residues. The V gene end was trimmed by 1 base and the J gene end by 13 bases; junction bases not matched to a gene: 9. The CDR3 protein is CAWSAGRDRLYF. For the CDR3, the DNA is TGTGCCTGGAGTGCCGGCCGGGACAGGTTATACTTC. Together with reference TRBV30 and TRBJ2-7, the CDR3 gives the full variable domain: SQTIHQWPATLVQPVGSPLSLECTVEGTSNPNLYWYRQAAGRGLQLLFYSVGIGQISSEVPQNLSASRPQDRQFILSSKKLLLSDSGFYLCAWSAGRDRLYFGPGTRLTVT.

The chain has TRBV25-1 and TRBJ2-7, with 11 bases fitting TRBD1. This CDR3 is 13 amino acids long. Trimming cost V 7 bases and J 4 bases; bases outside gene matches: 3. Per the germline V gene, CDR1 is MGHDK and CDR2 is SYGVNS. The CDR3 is CASKGQGVYEQYF. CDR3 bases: TGTGCCAGCAAGGGACAGGGGGTGTACGAGCAGTACTTC.

CDR3 residues: CASSEYIRDPLEGETQYF. For the CDR3, the DNA is TGTGCCAGCAGTGAATATATCCGGGACCCCCTAGAGGGAGAGACCCAGTACTTC. The rearrangement joins TRBV25-1 to TRBJ2-5; TRBD1 or TRBD2 may be the D gene (5 bases each). Germline CDR1 reads MGHDK; CDR2 reads SYGVNS. The length of the CDR3 is 18 residues. V lost 0 bases, J lost 4 bases, and 21 bases lay in between.

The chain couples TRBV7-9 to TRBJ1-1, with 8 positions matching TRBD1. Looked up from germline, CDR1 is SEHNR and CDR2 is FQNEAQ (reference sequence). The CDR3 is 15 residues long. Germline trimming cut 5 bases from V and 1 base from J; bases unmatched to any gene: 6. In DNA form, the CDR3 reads TGTGCCAGCAGCAAATACAGGGGGGAGAACACTGAAGCTTTCTTT. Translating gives CASSKYRGENTEAFF.

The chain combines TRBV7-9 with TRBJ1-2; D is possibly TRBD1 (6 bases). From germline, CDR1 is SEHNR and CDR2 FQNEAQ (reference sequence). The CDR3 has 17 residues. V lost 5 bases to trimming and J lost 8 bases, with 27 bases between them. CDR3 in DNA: TGTGCCAGCAGCCCCCTAACAGGGTCCTTCATCGTAGAAGGCTACACCTTC. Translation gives CASSPLTGSFIVEGYTF.

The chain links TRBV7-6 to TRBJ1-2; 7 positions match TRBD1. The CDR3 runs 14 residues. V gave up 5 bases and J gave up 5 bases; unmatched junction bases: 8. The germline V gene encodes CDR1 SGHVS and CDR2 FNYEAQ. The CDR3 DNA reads TGTGCCAGCAGCCCCAGGGGGGTAGGTTATGGCTACACCTTC. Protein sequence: CASSPRGVGYGYTF.